This record looks at one T cell receptor (beta chain) sequence and its context. This entry is derived from a study of cytomegalovirus exposure and HLA in healthy donors. Primers for the PCR totalled 60 Vbeta and 13 Jbeta. Data came from immunoSEQ multiplex PCR; TCRdb stores just in-frame clones and leaves some out. The sample includes 150,000 to 200,000 clones, over 70% of them seen just once. Though probably carrying unrecorded immune exposures, donors were nominally healthy at sampling. CDR1 is KGHSH, CDR2 LQKENI, per germline. Trimming removed 4 bases from V and 6 bases from J; junction bases left unmatched: 11. The CDR3 length is 15 residues.

The sequence was collected from a woman aged 55-70 years in good health and CMV-seropositive. Sequences were obtained from PBMCs. The rearrangement joins TRBV18 to TRBJ1-2; 7 bases match TRBD1. Here the CDR3 DNA reads TGTGCCAGCTCACAAACCCAGGGGGAGATAAATGGCTACACCTTC. This codes for CASSQTQGEINGYTF.